This T cell receptor beta chain was retrieved from a study of blood T cell repertoires in COVID-19. V lost 0 bases to trimming and J lost 5 bases; unmatched junction nucleotides: 6. Germline-derived CDR1 and CDR2 are SNHLY and FYNNEI. This CDR3 is built from 15 residues. This table comes from immunoSEQ multiplex PCR, and its TCRdb copy is limited to in-frame clones, with some not included. The repertoire holds around 170,000 clones, with 80% to 90% as singletons. The genes are TRBV2 and TRBJ1-1; 7 bases are shared with TRBD1. Sequencing was performed on peripheral blood. This TCR derives from a man in his late teens or twenties who had recovered from COVID-19. CDR3 amino acids: CASSEAKGAGTEAFF. The CDR3 region has the DNA TGTGCCAGCAGTGAAGCAAAGGGGGCAGGGACTGAAGCTTTCTTT.